This T cell receptor (beta chain) was obtained from a study of cytomegalovirus exposure and HLA in healthy donors. Overall study: A subsequent analysis stated that the 90 to 150 validation repertoires were run on the same platform as the 650 to 850 first-cohort repertoires.

This CDR3 is built from 16 residues. Germline lookup yields CDR1 MDHEN and CDR2 SYDVKM. V lost 5 bases and J lost 4; bases outside the gene matches: 5. A note on this clone: Its antigen is not identified.

The study's findings and limits: Listed as cytomegalovirus-associated were 164 TCR beta chains. Later, an analysis found that TCR clusters from the first cohort tended to co-occur in the approximately 130 validation repertoires.

Assay used: immunoSEQ multiplex PCR; TCRdb lists only in-frame clones, some missing. The table shows 100,000 to 120,000 clones, with around 89% occurring only once. The sample was PBMCs. J is TRBJ2-3 and V is TRBV28; 14 bases align to TRBD2. This sequence was found in a woman aged 30 to 39 in good health and CMV-seropositive. CDR3 protein: CASSRLAGGSADTQYF. The CDR3 DNA is TGTGCCAGCAGTCGACTAGCGGGGGGGTCCGCAGATACGCAGTATTTT.